The rows below give T cell receptor beta chains drawn from one sample of a study of technical replicates of blood from a few donors. TCRdb keeps only in-frame clones here, not all; method: immunoSEQ multiplex PCR. Found here are about 61,000 clones, 97% of them singletons; the top ten hold 0.19%. Sequenced input: T cells isolated from PBMCs. The receptors were gathered from a human donor in good health. CDR3s include the opening cysteine and the closing phenylalanine or tryptophan. The D gene is left open where the match is weak. A clone size is listed for some rows: how often the clone was seen (once, few, many), or a class if it is expanded.

j_gene | d_gene | abundance | v_gene | CDR3nt | CDR3aa
TRBJ1-5 | TRBD1 | once | TRBV27 | TGTGCCAGCAGTTTTTCAGGACAGGGGCGGCAGCCCCAGCATTTT | CASSFSGQGRQPQHF
TRBJ1-1 | . | . | TRBV28 | TGTGCCAGCAGTTTATTAAGACTCAGGGTGGGCACTGAAGCTTTCTTT | CASSLLRLRVGTEAFF
TRBJ2-3 | TRBD1 | . | TRBV5-1 | TGCGCCAGCAGCTTGGCCCGACAGGGAAACACAGATACGCAGTATTTT | CASSLARQGNTDTQYF
TRBJ2-2 | . | . | TRBV7-6 | TGTGCCAGCAGCTTATCCTCAGGGGGGCGAGTCACCGGGGAGCTGTTTTTT | CASSLSSGGRVTGELFF
TRBJ2-7 | . | . | TRBV28 | TGTGCCAGCAGTCCCCGGGACAAATTCAACTACGAGCAGTACTTC | CASSPRDKFNYEQYF
TRBJ2-7 | TRBD2 | . | TRBV5-4 | TGTGCCAGCAGCTTAAAACTGGCGGGACTAGTCGAGCAGTACTTC | CASSLKLAGLVEQYF
TRBJ1-4 | . | . | TRBV11-2 | TGTGCCAGCAGCCCGAACGCGGGACTGAGGAATGAAAAACTGTTTTTT | CASSPNAGLRNEKLFF
TRBJ2-7 | . | . | TRBV28 | TGTGCCAGCAGTTCCCCAGGGGTCTCCTACGAGCAGTACTTC | CASSSPGVSYEQYF
TRBJ2-7 | . | . | TRBV5-4 | TGTGCCAGCAGCTTCGATCAGTTTAACGAGCAGTACTTC | CASSFDQFNEQYF
TRBJ2-5 | TRBD1 | . | TRBV6-5 | TGTGCCAGCAGTTACGGGACAGGGGTCGAGACCCAGTACTTC | CASSYGTGVETQYF
TRBJ1-1 | TRBD1 | . | TRBV5-6 | TGTGCCAGCAGCTTCACAGGGGGGGGCACTGAAGCTTTCTTT | CASSFTGGGTEAFF
TRBJ2-3 | TRBD2 | . | TRBV9 | TGTGCCAGCAGCGTAGGTATTAGAGGGCGGGGGACTTCAGATACGCAGTATTTT | CASSVGIRGRGTSDTQYF
TRBJ1-3 | . | . | TRBV5-1 | TGCGCCAGCAGCTTGGGGGGGGGAGCCGGAAACACCATATATTTT | CASSLGGGAGNTIYF
TRBJ2-6 | . | . | TRBV7-6 | TGTGCCAGCAGCTTACTGTCGGACATGGTGGTCTCTGGGGCCAACGTCCTGACTTTC | CASSLLSDMVVSGANVLTF
TRBJ2-7 | TRBD1 | . | TRBV5-1 | TGCGCCAGCAGCTCCACGACAGGGAACTACGAGCAGTACTTC | CASSSTTGNYEQYF
TRBJ2-7 | TRBD2 | . | TRBV27 | TGTGCCAGCAGTTTGTCTCTAGCGGAATCCTACGAGCAGTACTTC | CASSLSLAESYEQYF
TRBJ1-1 | . | . | TRBV2 | TGTGCCAGCAGTGAAAGGCGGTGGAAAGGGGGGGACACTGAAGCTTTCTTT | CASSERRWKGGDTEAFF
TRBJ2-3 | . | . | TRBV6-1 | TGTGCCAGCAGTGAATCTGCAGATACGCAGTATTTT | CASSESADTQYF
TRBJ2-1 | TRBD2 | . | TRBV4-1 | TGCGCCAGCAGCCAAGTCCAGCGGGGGGCCTACAATGAGCAGTTCTTC | CASSQVQRGAYNEQFF
TRBJ1-5 | . | once | TRBV6-1 | TGTGCCAGCAGTGAAGCCCCCCGGGTGCAGGGCGGAAGCAATCAGCCCCAGCATTTT | CASSEAPRVQGGSNQPQHF
TRBJ1-4 | . | . | TRBV13 | TGTGCCAGCAGCTTTGCAGGCCCTCGAGAAAAACTGTTTTTT | CASSFAGPREKLFF
TRBJ2-3 | . | once | TRBV9 | TGTGCCAGCAGCGTAGCCCTATCCTCGGGCACAGATACGCAGTATTTT | CASSVALSSGTDTQYF
TRBJ1-3 | TRBD1 | . | TRBV28 | TGTGCCAGCAGTTTAAGGGGGCTAGGAAACACCATATATTTT | CASSLRGLGNTIYF
TRBJ1-1 | . | once | TRBV28 | TGTGCCAGCAGCATTACCCTATTAGGACAGGAAGCTTTCTTT | CASSITLLGQEAFF
TRBJ2-6 | . | . | TRBV9 | TGTGCCAGCAGCTACACGACTGGACCGGGAGAGACTGGGGCCAACGTCCTGACTTTC | CASSYTTGPGETGANVLTF
TRBJ1-5 | TRBD1 | . | TRBV6-1 | TGTGCCACTCTGGACAGGGCTGGCTATCAGCCCCAGCATTTT | CATLDRAGYQPQHF
TRBJ2-7 | TRBD2 | . | TRBV4-1 | TGCGCCAGCAGCCAATCCTGGACTAGCGGCTCCTACGAGCAGTACTTC | CASSQSWTSGSYEQYF
TRBJ2-2 | . | . | TRBV28 | TGTGCCAGCAGCGAACACCACCGGAGGACCGGGGAGCTGTTTTTT | CASSEHHRRTGELFF
TRBJ2-7 | . | . | TRBV9 | TGTGCCAGCAGCGTAACCAGGGGCGTAGAAAGCGAGCAGTACTTC | CASSVTRGVESEQYF
TRBJ1-4 | TRBD1 | . | TRBV2 | TGTGCCAGCAGTGAAATGGACAGGGGTCGGTATGAAAAACTGTTTTTT | CASSEMDRGRYEKLFF
TRBJ2-1 | TRBD1 | . | TRBV5-4 | TGTGCCAGCAGCGGCAGGCCGGACAGGGGAATTCATGAGCAGTTCTTC | CASSGRPDRGIHEQFF
TRBJ1-6 | TRBD1 | . | TRBV30 | TGTGCCTGGGGGGACAGGGGTAACTCACCCCTCCACTTT | CAWGDRGNSPLHF
TRBJ2-5 | . | . | TRBV11-2 | TGTGCCAGCAGCAACCTCGGGGAATGGGACTTC | CASSNLGEWDF
TRBJ2-7 | TRBD1 | . | TRBV15 | TGTGCCACCAGCAGAGATCCCAGGGGGTCCTACGAGCAGTACTTC | CATSRDPRGSYEQYF
TRBJ1-5 | . | . | TRBV10-3 | TGTGCCATCAGTGAGTGGGCAGGGAATCAGCCCCAGCATTTT | CAISEWAGNQPQHF
TRBJ1-4 | . | . | TRBV19 | TGTGCCAGTAGTACCGGGACAACTAATGAAAAACTGTTTTTT | CASSTGTTNEKLFF
TRBJ2-5 | . | . | TRBV18 | TGTGCCAGCTCACCAACACCCGCCAGACAAGAGACCCAGTACTTC | CASSPTPARQETQYF
TRBJ2-7 | TRBD2 | . | TRBV7-2 | TGTGCCAGCAGCTTAATAACTAGCGGGTACGAGCAGTACTTC | CASSLITSGYEQYF
TRBJ1-2 | TRBD1 | . | TRBV6-5 | TGTGCCAGCAGCCAGGGACAGGGCCCGGGCTACACCTTC | CASSQGQGPGYTF
TRBJ2-1 | . | . | TRBV4-1 | TGCGCCAGCAGCCAAGATACCGGGGAGTACAATGAGCAGTTCTTC | CASSQDTGEYNEQFF